This T cell receptor beta chain was found in a study of response to subunit inactivated influenza vaccine. The study, taken as a whole, reports: Each seasonal influenza vaccination, the authors suggested, recruits few new T cells.

In regard to this clonotype: Its antigen is as yet unknown.

This CDR3 region has 15 residues. With 7 bases clipped from V and 5 bases from J, the junction kept 9 bases outside the gene matches. Germline V CDR1 and CDR2: SEHNR, FQNEAQ (reference sequence). From the RT-PCR reads, TCRdb called clonotypes with MiXCR, one entry per CDR3 protein. The table has 500,000 to 550,000 distinct CDR3 sequences, approximately 7.3% seen once. The genes are TRBV7-9 and TRBJ1-4, with 8 nucleotides matching TRBD1. The source material was PBMCs from blood, sampled roughly 24 months after vaccination. The sequence was obtained from a man in his fifties or sixties who received an inactivated influenza vaccine. CDR3 residues: CASNYGQGTNEKLFF. DNA of the CDR3: TGTGCCAGCAACTATGGACAGGGCACAAATGAAAAACTGTTTTTT.